This T cell receptor beta chain was found in a study of blood T cells in healthy people across ages. Study-level results: Donors of long life had a larger count of naive CD4+ cells and greater diversity than aged donors. The study lacked donor CMV status, which possibly confounded expanded clonotype changes.

Per sample, a minimum of 6.5 million PBMCs were isolated. A note on this clonotype: Antigen: not known.

Germline assignment: CDR1 LGHNA and CDR2 YSLEER. CDR3 size: 14 residues. With 5 bases removed from V and 3 bases from J, the gap between germline ends came to 13 bases. The second PCR ran roughly 7 to 12 cycles with a sample-barcoded 5' primer and J-beta primers. From the 5' RACE reads, TCRdb called clonotypes with MiXCR, one entry per CDR3 protein. The profile shows over 1,500,000 distinct CDR3 sequences, about two fifths of them singletons. Material for sequencing was blood. The TCR was taken from a human donor in good health. The chain uses TRBV4-3 and TRBJ1-1; D is possibly TRBD1 (6 bases). The CDR3 bases are TGCGCCAGCAGCAAATACAGGGCAGACACTGAAGCTTTCTTT. Translated, it gives CASSKYRADTEAFF.